The present entry profiles one T cell receptor beta chain with its context. Its antigen is undetermined. This entry is derived from a study of T cell responses to AZD1222 COVID-19 vaccine. Findings and caveats of the study: Regions 160-218 and 743-854 dominated among vaccine-associated CD4 TCRs spanning spike.

CDR3 length equals 13 residues. V gave up 2 bases and J gave up 4 bases, with 6 bases separating them. Germline lookup yields CDR1 LGHNA and CDR2 YSLEER. Data came from immunoSEQ multiplex PCR; TCRdb stores just in-frame clones and leaves some out. The sample lists 100,000 to 150,000 clones; 90% were seen once. Material: peripheral blood, obtained on day 0 of AZD1222 vaccination. The sequence came from an adult in good health. The V and J genes are TRBV4-3 and TRBJ1-3; no firm D call. CDR3 coding DNA: TGCGCCAGCAGCCAAACCCAGGGAAACACCATATATTTT. Its translation: CASSQTQGNTIYF.